Sequencing of this TCR beta chain was carried out in a study of blood T cell repertoires in COVID-19. Across the whole study: Acute and convalescent COVID-19 samples came from the United States, Italy and Spain.

This CDR3 is 17 amino acids long. Germline CDR1 MNHEY, CDR2 SMNVEV (reference sequence). V gave up 0 bases and J gave up 5 bases, with 14 bases separating them. Only in-frame clones appear in the TCRdb table, and some are missing; sequencing was by immunoSEQ multiplex PCR. The sample includes 200,000 to 250,000 clones, 85% to 90% seen only once; the top ten take 6% to 9%. Sequenced input: peripheral blood. The chain combines TRBV27 with TRBJ1-6, with TRBD1 as a possible D gene (5 bases). The receptor comes from a woman aged 70-85 years with active or convalescent COVID-19. The CDR3 DNA follows: TGTGCCAGCAGTTTATCGCAGGGTGGATTTAATAATTCACCCCTCCACTTT. This codes for CASSLSQGGFNNSPLHF.